This T cell receptor beta chain was captured by sequencing in a study of blood T cell repertoires in COVID-19. Study-level background: From T cells, B-cell-depleted T cells, or PBMCs came the material, which was cDNA or gDNA.

In terms of age and location, participants ranged from roughly 18 to 90 years and lived in about 25 US areas. V was pared by 5 bases and J by 3 bases, with 2 bases of the junction left unmatched. CDR1 and CDR2 from the germline V gene are SGHTA and FQGNSA. The CDR3 loop spans 14 amino acids. Produced via immunoSEQ multiplex PCR; TCRdb's table is partial and in-frame only. The repertoire holds 300,000 or so clones, with roughly nine tenths as singletons. Sequencing input: PBMCs or T cells enriched from blood (not recorded which). The receptor was isolated from a woman between 45 and 65 years old who had been exposed to COVID-19. The chain combines TRBV7-2 with TRBJ2-1; 9 bases match TRBD2. CDR3 in DNA: TGTGCCAGCAGCCTGACTAGCGGCTACAATGAGCAGTTCTTC. It codes for CASSLTSGYNEQFF.